The subject of this entry is one T cell receptor (beta chain). Its target is unknown. This entry comes from a study of cytomegalovirus exposure and HLA in healthy donors. Study conclusions and caveats: In a later analysis, TCR beta V- and J-gene trimming was associated with a missense DCLRE1C variant. A later analysis found TCR association rates differed by HLA locus, highest for DRB1 and lowest for HLA-C. Rarity characterized most TCR sequences, yet some public TCRs appeared in many donors. A few CMV-associated chains were confirmed in vitro to be specific for CMV antigens.

The PCR ran on 60 Vbeta and 13 Jbeta primers. TCRdb keeps only in-frame clones here, not all; method: immunoSEQ multiplex PCR. The table has roughly 180,000 clones, more than 75% seen once. The CDR3 consists of 16 residues. The V gene's germline CDR1 is MDHEN and CDR2 SYDVKM. J was trimmed by 0 bases and V by 4 bases; bases with no gene match: 3. The chain is built from TRBV28 and TRBJ1-1; 12 nucleotides line up with TRBD1. The sequencing input was PBMCs. This clonotype was obtained from a middle-aged man in good health and CMV-seronegative. The CDR3 protein is CASSSGTGGLNTEAFF. CDR3 nucleotides: TGTGCCAGCAGTTCCGGGACAGGGGGCTTGAACACTGAAGCTTTCTTT.